The subject of this entry is one T cell receptor beta chain. Its target is not known. These data are taken from a study of molecular identifiers for immune sequencing clone quantification. The authors gated naive CD8 T cells as CD8+CD4-CCR7+CD45RA+ for sorting. Generation of bulk TCR libraries relied on previously described methods and listed TCR primers. TCRdb independently ran MiXCR on the PCR reads; one entry per CDR3 protein. The table has 10,000 to 12,000 distinct CDR3 sequences, roughly 20% seen once. Germline V lookup: CDR1 PRHDT, CDR2 FYEKMQ (reference sequence). The CDR3 consists of 14 residues. V was pared by 0 bases and J by 3 bases, with 9 bases between. Overall study findings and caveats: Sizes of highly expanded clones could be underestimated through identical TCRs sharing a barcode. Clones exceeding 20 RNA copies carried over 97% of effector molecules but under 1% of naive-cell molecules.

V usage is TRBV13 and J usage is TRBJ2-7, with TRBD2 as a possible D gene (5 bases). Sequencing was done on a sample of naive CD8+ T cells from blood, with Jurkat cell RNA spiked in. Subset given: FACS-sorted CD8+CD4-CCR7+CD45RA+ naive T cells. This receptor was taken from a human donor in good health. Some libraries in this study had Jurkat cell RNA spiked in. CDR3 sequence (DNA): TGTGCCAGCAGCTTAGGGGATGGGAGCTACGAGCAGTACTTC. It specifies CASSLGDGSYEQYF.